Listed below are T cell receptor beta chains from one sample, sequenced in a study of cytomegalovirus exposure and HLA in healthy donors. Sequencing was performed with immunoSEQ multiplex PCR; in TCRdb, only in-frame clones are kept and a portion is missing. The table shows 100,000 to 150,000 clones, with over 75% occurring only once. Source material: PBMCs. These receptors were taken from a human donor in good health. The CDR3 runs from the conserved cysteine through the conserved F or W. D genes are given only for firm matches. Clone size appears in some rows only: once, few, many, or a class for an expanded clone.

TGTGCCATCAGTGAGTCTAGCCAGGGGCCGGACGAGCAGTACTTC,CAISESSQGPDEQYF,TRBV10-3,once,TRBJ2-7,NA
TGTGCCAGCACCCCCTCTTCGGGACTAGCTAGCAATGAGCAGTTCTTC,CASTPSSGLASNEQFF,TRBV7-8,NA,TRBJ2-1,TRBD2
TGTGCCAGCAAATTACAGGGGGGGTACAATGAGCAGTTCTTC,CASKLQGGYNEQFF,TRBV2,medium-sized,TRBJ2-1,NA
TGTGCCAGCAGTTTATCCACAGGGGGGAGTCAGCCCCAGCATTTT,CASSLSTGGSQPQHF,TRBV28,NA,TRBJ1-5,TRBD1
TGCGCCAGCAGTGATCGAGCAGGCGGGTACGAGCAGTACTTC,CASSDRAGGYEQYF,TRBV10-1,NA,TRBJ2-7,NA
TGCGCCAGCAGCCAAGAGCCCCCAGGGGACCATCAGCCCCAGCATTTT,CASSQEPPGDHQPQHF,TRBV4-1,NA,TRBJ1-5,NA
TGTGCCACGTCGGGACTAGCGGGGGTTTACAATGAGCAGTTCTTC,CATSGLAGVYNEQFF,TRBV25-1,NA,TRBJ2-1,TRBD2
TGTGCCAGCAGCTGGGGACTAGCGGAAAACTACGAGCAGTACTTC,CASSWGLAENYEQYF,TRBV7-9,NA,TRBJ2-7,TRBD2
TGTGCCAGCAGTGAAAGGGGGTTCGGAAACACCATATATTTT,CASSERGFGNTIYF,TRBV6-1,many,TRBJ1-3,NA
TGTGCCAGCAGCCGAGCGGGATCCGACACAGATACGCAGTATTTT,CASSRAGSDTDTQYF,TRBV4-2,NA,TRBJ2-3,TRBD2
TGTGCCAGTACCCGGGACAGGGACCCCAGTTATGGCTACACCTTC,CASTRDRDPSYGYTF,TRBV7-9,few,TRBJ1-2,TRBD1
TGTGCCAGCAGCTTACTAGGACAGGGGTGGGATGGCTACACCTTC,CASSLLGQGWDGYTF,TRBV7-9,once,TRBJ1-2,TRBD1
TGTGCCAGCAGCTCGGAAGGGGGCGAGCAGTACTTC,CASSSEGGEQYF,TRBV7-8,NA,TRBJ2-7,NA
TGTGCCACCAGCGCGGACCCTGGAGCGGGGTACGAGCAGTACTTC,CATSADPGAGYEQYF,TRBV15,NA,TRBJ2-7,TRBD2
TGTGCCAGCAATGAACGACGGGAGAGCACAGATACGCAGTATTTT,CASNERRESTDTQYF,TRBV6-1,NA,TRBJ2-3,NA
TGTGCCAGTAGGGCCCCGTCTAGCGGGATTACAGGGGAGCTGTTTTTT,CASRAPSSGITGELFF,TRBV19,NA,TRBJ2-2,TRBD2
TGTGCCAGCAGCTTGGCAGGGACCTACGAGCAGTACTTC,CASSLAGTYEQYF,TRBV5-5,NA,TRBJ2-7,NA
TGTGCCAGCAGCCCGGCGGGGAACGCGAACACTGAAGCTTTCTTT,CASSPAGNANTEAFF,TRBV5-5,NA,TRBJ1-1,NA
TGTGCCAGCAGCTTAGTTCACAGGGAATCACCCCTCCACTTT,CASSLVHRESPLHF,TRBV7-6,once,TRBJ1-6,NA
TGCGCCAGCAGCTTGGGGACGGGAATACAGCCCCAGCATTTT,CASSLGTGIQPQHF,TRBV5-1,NA,TRBJ1-5,NA
TGCAGCGCCCGGGACAGGGAGTCAGGTGAGCAGTTCTTC,CSARDRESGEQFF,TRBV29-1,few,TRBJ2-1,TRBD1
TGTGCCAGCACCACCCGGGGTAGCGGGATAACAGATACGCAGTATTTT,CASTTRGSGITDTQYF,TRBV6-6,once,TRBJ2-3,TRBD2
TGTGCCAGCTCACCGAGTCCAAACAGGGATGCCCATGGCTACACCTTC,CASSPSPNRDAHGYTF,TRBV18,NA,TRBJ1-2,NA
TGTGCCAGTAGTATCGGCAGACCCCCTAGGTATAACACCTTC,CASSIGRPPRYNTF,TRBV19,few,TRBJ1-2,NA
TGTGCCAGCAGCTTAGCAGGGGCAGGAAACACCATATATTTT,CASSLAGAGNTIYF,TRBV11-3,once,TRBJ1-3,NA
TGTGCCAGCAATCAGGGGCTAGGCACAGATACGCAGTATTTT,CASNQGLGTDTQYF,TRBV25-1,NA,TRBJ2-3,NA
TGTGCCAGTAGTATTGGTGGACAGGGGGCCCATGGCTACACCTTC,CASSIGGQGAHGYTF,TRBV19,NA,TRBJ1-2,TRBD1
TGCGCCAGCAGCATTGGGACAGACTATGGCTACACCTTC,CASSIGTDYGYTF,TRBV5-1,NA,TRBJ1-2,TRBD1
TGTGCCAGCAGTGAGGTCTATGGCTCCTACAATGAGCAGTTCTTC,CASSEVYGSYNEQFF,TRBV6-4,once,TRBJ2-1,NA
TGTGCCAGCTCGCGTTTACGGGACAGCCAAGAGACCCAGTACTTC,CASSRLRDSQETQYF,TRBV18,few,TRBJ2-5,TRBD1
TGTGCCAGCAGCCACCACGGACAGAAGAACACTGAAGCTTTCTTT,CASSHHGQKNTEAFF,TRBV4-2,NA,TRBJ1-1,NA
TGCGCCAGCAACAAAGGGGGGGCCTCCTACGAGCAGTACTTC,CASNKGGASYEQYF,TRBV5-1,NA,TRBJ2-7,NA
TGTGCCAGCAGCTTGGCGGGCGGGTCAGGGGTTATTGAAGCTTTCTTT,CASSLAGGSGVIEAFF,TRBV5-5,NA,TRBJ1-1,NA
TGTGCCAGCAGCTTCGACAACTCCTACAATGAGCAGTTCTTC,CASSFDNSYNEQFF,TRBV7-9,NA,TRBJ2-1,NA
TGTGCCATCAGTGAGGTAGCGGGAGGGGGCACCGGGGAGCTGTTTTTT,CAISEVAGGGTGELFF,TRBV10-3,NA,TRBJ2-2,TRBD2
TGTGCCAGCAGCCCGCGGACAGGGGCCCGGCAGTTCTTC,CASSPRTGARQFF,TRBV9,NA,TRBJ2-1,TRBD1
TGTGCCAGCAGTCCCCGACAGGGGTTGACCTATGGCTACACCTTC,CASSPRQGLTYGYTF,TRBV27,NA,TRBJ1-2,TRBD1
TGTGCCAGCAGCTTAAGAACAAGGCGGGAGGGCCTCGGTGAGCAGTTCTTC,CASSLRTRREGLGEQFF,TRBV11-2,NA,TRBJ2-1,TRBD2
TGCAGCGTTCCCCTGGGGGCCGAGCAGTACTTC,CSVPLGAEQYF,TRBV29-1,NA,TRBJ2-7,NA
TGCGCCAGCAGCTTGGATACAGGAGACACTGAAGCTTTCTTT,CASSLDTGDTEAFF,TRBV5-1,NA,TRBJ1-1,NA
TGCGCCAGCAGCTTGAGGGACAATAACTATGGCTACACCTTC,CASSLRDNNYGYTF,TRBV5-1,NA,TRBJ1-2,NA
TGCGCCAGCAGCGAAGGGACAGGGCTGCGTACTGAAGCTTTCTTT,CASSEGTGLRTEAFF,TRBV5-1,NA,TRBJ1-1,TRBD1
TGTGCCAGCAGGACGGACAGGGCGCATGGCTACACCTTC,CASRTDRAHGYTF,TRBV28,NA,TRBJ1-2,TRBD1
TGTGCCAGCAGTGAAGCGGGACAACACTACGAGCAGTACTTC,CASSEAGQHYEQYF,TRBV6-1,once,TRBJ2-7,NA
TGTGCCAGCACGACAGGGGACAAAAACATTCAGTACTTC,CASTTGDKNIQYF,TRBV28,NA,TRBJ2-4,TRBD1
TGTGCCAGTAGTTTGACAGGTGGGGGGGCCAACGGCCTGACTTTC,CASSLTGGGANGLTF,TRBV19,NA,TRBJ2-6,NA
TGTGCCAGCAGTGAATGGGGGGGCCGTGGCTACACCTTC,CASSEWGGRGYTF,TRBV25-1,NA,TRBJ1-2,NA
TGTGCCAGCAGAACCGGACAGTATAATTCACCCCTCCACTTT,CASRTGQYNSPLHF,TRBV28,few,TRBJ1-6,NA
TGTGCCAGCAGTTTATACTACGCGAAAACCGGCTCTGGGGCCAACGTCCTGACTTTC,CASSLYYAKTGSGANVLTF,TRBV28,NA,TRBJ2-6,NA
TGCGCCCGACGACTAGGGGTTAATTCACCCCTCCACTTT,CARRLGVNSPLHF,TRBV10-1,NA,TRBJ1-6,NA
TGCGCCAGCAGCCACGCGGGAGGCCCGAGCGTTGAGCAGTTCTTC,CASSHAGGPSVEQFF,TRBV4-1,NA,TRBJ2-1,TRBD2
TGTGCCATCAGGGACAGATTTAGTTATTCTGAAGCTTTCTTT,CAIRDRFSYSEAFF,TRBV10-3,NA,TRBJ1-1,NA
TGTGCCAGCACGCCCTCCCCCCTAGTCACCTACAATGAGCAGTTCTTC,CASTPSPLVTYNEQFF,TRBV27,NA,TRBJ2-1,NA
TGTGCCAGCAGTGTGCAGGGCCCCCTCTATGGCTACACCTTC,CASSVQGPLYGYTF,TRBV28,NA,TRBJ1-2,NA
TGTGCCAGCGGAGTGGAGCGGAGGTCCTACGAGCAGTACTTC,CASGVERRSYEQYF,TRBV27,NA,TRBJ2-7,NA
TGTGCCAGCAGCTTAAATCCAGAGAACACTGAAGCTTTCTTT,CASSLNPENTEAFF,TRBV7-9,NA,TRBJ1-1,NA
TGCGCCAGCAGCCAAACGTTAATAGCGGGAGTGGGGGGAGATACGCAGTATTTT,CASSQTLIAGVGGDTQYF,TRBV5-1,NA,TRBJ2-3,TRBD2
TGTGCCAGCAGCGCGGGGACTCGCCAAGAGACCCAGTACTTC,CASSAGTRQETQYF,TRBV2,NA,TRBJ2-5,NA